These 23 T cell receptor beta chains were sequenced from one sample in a study of spatial heterogeneity in lung cancer. TCRdb passed the 5' RACE reads through MiXCR, listing each CDR3 protein once. The data hold around 110,000 distinct CDR3 sequences, with 12% observed a single time. Stated time point: blood at routine non-recurrence follow-up after resection. The study sequenced unsorted whole RNA from tumor, nontumor lung or frozen PBMC. The sample consisted of PBMCs, taken at follow-up. These receptors all stem from a male donor with early-stage non-small cell lung cancer.

A few counts support this clonotype. The V call is TRBV27, the J call TRBJ2-1; D unclear. Trimming pared 2 bases from V and 6 bases from J, leaving 8 bases between. CDR3 size: 13 residues. Germline assignment: CDR1 MNHEY and CDR2 SMNVEV (reference sequence). CDR3: CASSLAGSNEQFF. CDR3 nucleotide sequence: TGTGCCAGCAGTTTAGCTGGATCCAATGAGCAGTTCTTC.

V is TRBV7-6 and J is TRBJ2-7; perhaps TRBD2 as D (6 bases). CDR3 size: 13 residues. Per germline, CDR1 SGHVS and CDR2 FNYEAQ. Trimming stripped 5 bases from V and 6 bases from J, with 14 bases between. The CDR3, as DNA: TGTGCCAGCAGCCCAGACGGGAGAGGCGAGCAGTACTTC. Translating it yields CASSPDGRGEQYF.

Ten or more counts support this clonotype. V and J are TRBV28 and TRBJ1-2, with a possible D match to TRBD1 (5 bases). The germline gives CDR1 MDHEN, CDR2 SYDVKM. This CDR3 region has 15 residues. The V end was cut by 6 bases, the J end by 0 bases, with 14 bases between. The CDR3 is CASSSGQVTNYGYTF. In nucleotides, the CDR3 is TGTGCCAGCAGCTCCGGACAAGTTACTAACTATGGCTACACCTTC.

The chain carries TRBV11-2 and TRBJ2-1; 9 bases fit TRBD1. CDR1 and CDR2 (germline): SGHAT, FQNNGV. The trim removed 5 bases at V and 9 bases at J, leaving 11 bases unmatched. CDR3 length: 15 amino acids. The CDR3 nucleotides read TGTGCCAGCAGCCTACAGGGGGCGCGGGGTGGTGAGCAGTTCTTC. Protein product: CASSLQGARGGEQFF.

This clonotype was seen more than once but under ten times. The V call is TRBV21-1, the J call TRBJ1-5. TRBV21-1 is a pseudogene. CDR3 length equals 13 residues. The CDR3 bases are TGTGCCAGCAGCACCCGAACTGATCAGCCCCAGCATTTT. Its protein product is CASSTRTDQPQHF.

This clonotype was observed a handful of times. This rearrangement joins TRBV5-1 to TRBJ2-1, with D possibly TRBD2 on 5 matching bases. The CDR3 totals 15 residues. From germline, CDR1 is SGHRS and CDR2 YFSETQ. The V end was cut by 7 bases, the J end by 0 bases, with 14 bases between. The CDR3, as DNA: TGCGCCAGCTCAGAGAGGGAACTCTCCTACAATGAGCAGTTCTTC. Its translation: CASSERELSYNEQFF.

This clonotype showed up just a few times. The chain carries TRBV18 and TRBJ2-5; 7 bases map to TRBD1. V lost 5 bases, J lost 2 bases, and 2 bases stayed unmatched. Germline CDR1 reads KGHSH; CDR2 reads LQKENI. The CDR3 covers 13 residues. CDR3 coding DNA: TGTGCCAGCTCAGACAGGGATCAAGAGACCCAGTACTTC. It is translated as CASSDRDQETQYF.

V is TRBV7-2 and J is TRBJ2-1; 10 bases agree with TRBD2. CDR3 size: 13 residues. Germline-derived CDR1 and CDR2 are SGHTA and FQGNSA. J was trimmed by 13 bases and V by 5 bases; bases with no gene match: 8. CDR3 DNA: TGTGCCAGCAGCACCGCTAGCGGGGGAGCCCAGTTCTTC. Its protein is CASSTASGGAQFF.

This clonotype occurred a few times. This chain joins TRBV7-2 and TRBJ1-2, with 8 bases aligning to TRBD1. The trim removed 1 base at V and 6 bases at J, leaving 4 bases unmatched. This CDR3 region has 14 residues. CDR1 is SGHTA, CDR2 FQGNSA, per germline. DNA for the CDR3: TGTGCCAGCAGCTTAGATCACAGGGGGGATGGCTACACCTTC. It specifies CASSLDHRGDGYTF. Together with reference TRBV7-2 and TRBJ1-2, the CDR3 gives the full variable domain: GAGVSQSPSNKVTEKGKDVELRCDPISGHTALYWYRQSLGQGLEFLIYFQGNSAPDKSGLPSDRFSAERTGGSVSTLTIQRTQQEDSAVYLCASSLDHRGDGYTFGSGTRLTVV.

This clonotype has at least ten counts. The chain employs TRBV28 and TRBJ2-1; 10 bases match TRBD2. Germline assignment: CDR1 MDHEN and CDR2 SYDVKM. The CDR3 is made up of 15 amino acids. V was clipped by 6 bases and J by 5 bases; unmatched bases: 7. The CDR3 DNA is TGTGCCAGCAGCCGAACTAGCGGGGTTAACAATGAGCAGTTCTTC. It translates to CASSRTSGVNNEQFF.

Many counts were recorded for this clonotype. The chain carries TRBV7-3 and TRBJ1-2; 8 nucleotides align to TRBD1. CDR1 and CDR2 (germline): SGHTA, FQGTGA. The junction had 7 bases not matched to a gene; V was cut back by 5 bases and J by 8 bases. The CDR3 spans 13 residues. CDR3 bases: TGTGCCAGCAGCGCACGGACAGGGCGCGGCTACACCTTC. Translating it yields CASSARTGRGYTF.

This clonotype was picked up a small number of times. The rearrangement uses TRBV7-2 and TRBJ1-5; D uncertain. Deletions cut 5 bases from V and 3 bases from J, with 17 bases between. Germline values: CDR1 SGHTA, CDR2 FQGNSA. The CDR3 contains 16 residues. The CDR3 nucleotides are TGTGCCAGCAGCACATGGACGGGCTTCAACAATCAGCCCCAGCATTTT. Amino acid sequence: CASSTWTGFNNQPQHF.

This clonotype was picked up a small number of times. The V and J genes are TRBV9 and TRBJ1-2; no reliable D call. Per the germline V gene, CDR1 is SGDLS and CDR2 is YYNGEE. Between the trimmed V and J ends, which lost 2 bases and 0 bases, there was a span of 8 bases. The CDR3 extends over 14 amino acids. The CDR3 region has the DNA TGTGCCAGCAGCGTTTCGACCGCTAACTATGGCTACACCTTC. Protein product: CASSVSTANYGYTF.

This clonotype came up many times. The CDR3 DNA follows: TGTGCCAGCAGCCCGTGGACAGGGGACACCGGGGAGCTGTTTTTT. Amino acid sequence: CASSPWTGDTGELFF. The chain has TRBV4-2 and TRBJ2-2, with 9 bases fitting TRBD1. Germline V CDR1 and CDR2: LGHNA, YNFKEQ. CDR3 length: 15 amino acids. V trimming: 4 bases; J trimming: 3 bases; junction bases outside the gene matches: 3.

This clonotype was seen a handful of times. The chain combines TRBV14 with TRBJ2-2, with 8 bases identical to TRBD2. J lost 4 bases, V lost 0 bases, and 7 bases had no gene match. Germline loops: CDR1 SGHDN, CDR2 FVKESK. The CDR3 contains 17 residues. The CDR3 here is CASSQEIAGGPTGELFF. In DNA form, the CDR3 reads TGTGCCAGCAGCCAAGAAATTGCGGGGGGTCCCACCGGGGAGCTGTTTTTT.

This clonotype was seen a handful of times. This rearrangement joins TRBV7-2 to TRBJ2-7, with TRBD1 identical over 8 bases. Trimming cost V 5 bases and J 2 bases; bases outside gene matches: 5. The CDR3 has 14 amino acids. Germline V gene data show CDR1 as SGHTA and CDR2 as FQGNSA. DNA of the CDR3: TGTGCCAGCAGCCTAAACAGGGGGACCTACGAGCAGTACTTC. Translation: CASSLNRGTYEQYF.

This rearrangement joins TRBV12-3 or TRBV12-4 to TRBJ1-6, with no clear D. The CDR3 covers 13 residues. V was pared by 5 bases and J by 7 bases, with 9 bases between. CDR3 DNA: TGTGCCAGCAGTACCAAATGGAATTCACCCCTCCACTTT. It encodes CASSTKWNSPLHF.

In its sample, this clonotype was seen a few times. The chain carries TRBV7-9 and TRBJ2-5; weak D call: TRBD1 (5 bases). CDR1 SEHNR and CDR2 FQNEAQ come from the germline V gene (reference sequence). The germline V and J ends were trimmed by 4 bases and 1 base, with 13 bases remaining between them. The CDR3 has 15 residues. The CDR3, as DNA: TGTGCCAGCAGCTCTCTGGGGCAGGGCCAAGAGACCCAGTACTTC. Its translation: CASSSLGQGQETQYF.

The V and J genes are TRBV21-1 and TRBJ2-6; the D call TRBD1 from the table was never checked on the DNA. TRBV21-1 is shown as a pseudogene. CDR3 size: 16 residues. CDR3 sequence reads: CARRQGSRSGANVLTF. The CDR3, as DNA: TGCGCCAGAAGACAGGGGAGTCGGTCTGGGGCCAACGTCCTGACTTTC.

This clonotype was seen many times. V and J are TRBV19 and TRBJ1-3; D is perhaps TRBD1 (6 bases). The ends were cut back, 8 bases at V and 2 bases at J, with 22 bases in the middle. The CDR3 contains 17 residues. Germline CDR1 LNHDA, CDR2 SQIVND (reference sequence). CDR3 protein: CASGPWTETFPGNTIYF. CDR3 nucleotides: TGTGCCAGTGGACCGTGGACAGAAACCTTTCCTGGAAACACCATATATTTT.

This clonotype was seen a handful of times. J is TRBJ2-6 and V is TRBV24-1, with D possibly being TRBD1 (5 bases). The CDR3 runs to 15 residues. Trimming took off 4 bases at V and 0 bases at J, with 6 bases between the two ends. Germline V lookup: CDR1 KGHDR, CDR2 SFDVKD. The CDR3: CATSDRDSGANVLTF. The CDR3 DNA reads as TGTGCCACCAGTGACAGGGACTCTGGGGCCAACGTCCTGACTTTC.

This chain uses TRBV10-2 with TRBJ1-3; D may be TRBD1 (6 bases). Per germline, CDR1 WSHSY and CDR2 SAAADI. The V end lost 3 bases, the J end lost 3 bases, and 15 bases lay between the germline ends. The CDR3 has 16 amino acids. The CDR3: CASSEQGGLFGNTIYF. The CDR3 DNA reads TGCGCCAGCAGTGAACAGGGAGGGCTTTTTGGAAACACCATATATTTT.

This clonotype was picked up a small number of times. The chain couples TRBV27 to TRBJ1-6; D is possibly TRBD1 (6 bases). Germline-derived CDR1 and CDR2 are MNHEY and SMNVEV (reference sequence). Trimming shortened V by 5 bases and J by 7 bases, and 15 bases separated the two germline ends. This CDR3 spans 15 amino acids. This CDR3 is CASSPRPQGNSPLHF. CDR3 DNA sequence: TGTGCCAGCAGTCCCCGGCCCCAGGGGAATTCACCCCTCCACTTT.